These 27 T cell receptor beta chains share one sample of origin, sequenced in a study of T cell changes during pregnancy in multiple sclerosis. Repertoires were generated with immunoSEQ multiplex PCR, while TCRdb's copy carries only in-frame clones and drops some. The table lists about 23,000 clones, about 84% of them singletons, with 7.6% in the top ten. The input for sequencing was CD8+ T cells from peripheral blood mononuclear cells, taken before pregnancy. The receptors derive from a female donor with multiple sclerosis, enrolled in a pregnancy study.

This chain joins TRBV5-6 and TRBJ1-1; D is unclear. V was trimmed by 2 bases and J by 5 bases, leaving 7 bases between them. Germline V CDR1 and CDR2: SGHDT, YYEEEE. The length of the CDR3 is 12 residues. The CDR3 here is CASSFSPTEAFF. The CDR3 DNA is TGTGCCAGCAGCTTCTCCCCGACTGAAGCTTTCTTT.

The chain links TRBV5-1 to TRBJ1-2; possible D gene TRBD1, 6 bases. V lost 2 bases to trimming and J lost 5 bases, with 13 bases between them. Germline V gene sequence: CDR1 SGHRS, CDR2 YFSETQ. The CDR3 has 14 residues. CDR3 loop: CASSLEGGYYGYTF. Written as DNA, the CDR3 is TGCGCCAGCAGCTTAGAGGGGGGGTATTATGGCTACACCTTC.

The chain combines TRBV6-4 with TRBJ2-3; D is possibly TRBD2 (6 bases). Trimming shortened V by 0 bases and J by 1 base, and 14 bases separated the two germline ends. The CDR3 runs to 17 residues. Germline CDR1 MRHNA, CDR2 SNTAGT. As DNA, the CDR3 is TGTGCCAGCAGTGACTCGATCGGAGGGAGGCGCACAGATACGCAGTATTTT. Its protein product is CASSDSIGGRRTDTQYF.

This clone has just one count. This chain uses TRBV4-1 with TRBJ1-3; D is uncertain. This CDR3 is built from 12 residues. CDR1 is MGHRA and CDR2 is YSYEKL in the germline V gene. Trimming cost V 0 bases and J 5 bases, with 2 bases left between them. CDR3 amino acids: CASSQDRNTIYF. In DNA, the CDR3 is TGCGCCAGCAGCCAAGATAGAAACACCATATATTTT.

The chain is built from TRBV11-2 and TRBJ1-1; D perhaps matches TRBD1 (5 bases). V was shortened by 3 bases and J by 3 bases, with 17 bases between the two germline ends. CDR1 is SGHAT and CDR2 is FQNNGV in the germline V gene. CDR3 size: 16 residues. The CDR3 reads CASSFAPRGEDTEAFF. The CDR3 DNA reads as TGTGCCAGCAGCTTCGCCCCCCGGGGGGAGGACACTGAAGCTTTCTTT.

The chain links TRBV19 to TRBJ1-5; 7 bases line up with TRBD1. The germline gives CDR1 LNHDA, CDR2 SQIVND (reference sequence). After removal of 6 bases from V and 0 bases from J, the junction contained 5 bases not matched to a gene. The CDR3 sequence is 15 residues long. The DNA of the CDR3 is TGTGCCAGTAGCCTGGGACAGTATAGCAATCAGCCCCAGCATTTT. Its protein product is CASSLGQYSNQPQHF. The full variable domain, rest sourced from reference TRBV19 and TRBJ1-5, is DGGITQSPKYLFRKEGQNVTLSCEQNLNHDAMYWYRQDPGQGLRLIYYSQIVNDFQKGDIAEGYSVSREKKESFPLTVTSAQKNPTAFYLCASSLGQYSNQPQHFGDGTRLSIL.

The CDR3 here is CASSWDRGTEAFF. The CDR3 coding sequence is TGTGCCAGCAGCTGGGACAGGGGCACTGAAGCTTTCTTT. This chain uses TRBV5-6 with TRBJ1-1; 10 bases are a match to TRBD1. Losses at the gene ends were 3 bases for V and 4 bases for J; bases not matched to a gene: 0. Germline values: CDR1 SGHDT, CDR2 YYEEEE. The CDR3 sequence is 13 residues long.

This clone was counted a single time. V usage is TRBV11-2 and J usage is TRBJ2-7; tentative D call: TRBD2 (5 bases). V was pared by 3 bases and J by 3 bases, with 15 bases between. Looked up from germline, CDR1 is SGHAT and CDR2 is FQNNGV. The CDR3 is 15 amino acids. The CDR3 spells CASSFEAENLYEQYF. CDR3 bases: TGTGCCAGCAGCTTTGAAGCGGAGAATCTCTACGAGCAGTACTTC.

J is TRBJ2-1 and V is TRBV19; D remains ambiguous. Trimming shortened V by 3 bases and J by 2 bases, and 11 bases separated the two germline ends. CDR1 and CDR2 from the germline V gene are LNHDA and SQIVND (reference sequence). The CDR3 spans 15 residues. The CDR3 DNA reads as TGTGCCAGTAGTATTTCCGGGTTCCCCTACAATGAGCAGTTCTTC. This sequence encodes CASSISGFPYNEQFF.

The genes are TRBV6-6 and TRBJ2-7, with TRBD1 matching over 9 bases. Germline CDR1 is MNHNY and CDR2 is SVGAGI (reference sequence). With 5 bases clipped from V and 0 bases from J, the junction kept 2 bases outside the gene matches. The CDR3 is 14 amino acids. CDR3 sequence: CASSQTGGSYEQYF. In nucleotides, the CDR3 is TGTGCCAGCAGTCAGACAGGGGGCTCCTACGAGCAGTACTTC.

J is TRBJ2-1 and V is TRBV6-6; tentatively, D is TRBD1 (6 bases). This CDR3 region has 13 residues. CDR1 is MNHNY, CDR2 SVGAGI, per germline (reference sequence). V lost 2 bases to trimming and J lost 8 bases, with 10 bases between them. DNA for the CDR3: TGTGCCAGCAGTTACGCAAGGACAGATGAGCAGTTCTTC. The encoded protein is CASSYARTDEQFF.

The rearrangement joins TRBV5-1 to TRBJ1-2; D gene unclear. This CDR3 has 14 amino acids. The germline gives CDR1 SGHRS, CDR2 YFSETQ. The V gene lost 0 bases and the J gene lost 3 bases, with 9 bases spanning the gap. As DNA, the CDR3 is TGCGCCAGCAGCTTGGAACCAGGTTACTATGGCTACACCTTC. Encoded protein: CASSLEPGYYGYTF.

The V and J genes are TRBV7-4 and TRBJ2-1, with TRBD2 matching 11 bases. This CDR3 region has 17 residues. V lost 3 bases, J lost 8 bases, and 12 bases stayed unmatched. CDR1 and CDR2 (germline): SGHVT, SQSDAQ. CDR3 sequence (DNA): TGTGCCAGCAGCTTCCTAGTGGGGACTAGCGGCCAGGATGAGCAGTTCTTC. This codes for CASSFLVGTSGQDEQFF.

This sequence joins TRBV27 and TRBJ1-5; D is perhaps TRBD1 (5 bases). V was clipped by 6 bases and J by 1 base, with 10 bases between them. Germline CDR1 is MNHEY and CDR2 is SMNVEV (reference sequence). The CDR3 covers 14 residues. In nucleotides, the CDR3 is TGTGCCAGCAGGATCGGGGGGAGCAATCAGCCCCAGCATTTT. Protein product: CASRIGGSNQPQHF.

The chain couples TRBV2 to TRBJ2-6; D call uncertain. Trimming pared 4 bases from V and 1 base from J, leaving 8 bases between. The CDR3 has 15 amino acids. The germline gives CDR1 SNHLY, CDR2 FYNNEI. CDR3 DNA: TGTGCCAGCAGTGTACGTGAGTCTGGGGCCAACGTCCTGACTTTC. This codes for CASSVRESGANVLTF.

The chain joins TRBV10-1 to TRBJ1-1, with TRBD1 as a possible D gene (5 bases). The germline CDR1 and CDR2 sequences are WNHNN and SYGVQD (reference sequence). V was pared by 0 bases and J by 4 bases, with 9 bases between. This CDR3 region has 14 residues. The CDR3 here is CASSESTGGTEAFF. DNA for the CDR3: TGCGCCAGCAGTGAGTCGACGGGGGGCACTGAAGCTTTCTTT.

The chain carries TRBV14 and TRBJ2-4; the D gene is possibly TRBD1 (6 bases). The CDR3 runs to 16 residues. Trimming removed 0 bases from V and 0 bases from J, with 9 bases in between. CDR1 is SGHDN and CDR2 is FVKESK in the germline V gene. The CDR3 DNA sequence: TGTGCCAGCAGCCAAGAGGACAGTCTAGCCAAAAACATTCAGTACTTC. Translating it yields CASSQEDSLAKNIQYF.

The J gene is TRBJ2-1, the V gene TRBV19; D gene ambiguous. V lost 1 base and J lost 0, with 7 bases in between. CDR3 length equals 15 residues. In germline, CDR1 is LNHDA, CDR2 SQIVND (reference sequence). CDR3 protein: CASSIAVTSYNEQFF. The CDR3 coding sequence is TGTGCCAGTAGTATAGCGGTTACCTCCTACAATGAGCAGTTCTTC.

The chain joins TRBV27 to TRBJ2-3, with TRBD1 matching over 8 bases. The V and J ends lost 6 bases and 4 bases, in that order; junction bases with no gene match: 12. Germline V CDR1 and CDR2: MNHEY, SMNVEV (reference sequence). The CDR3 sequence is 16 residues long. This CDR3 reads CASRKRQGYASDTQYF. The CDR3 DNA is TGTGCCAGCAGAAAGAGACAGGGGTATGCGTCAGATACGCAGTATTTT.

This clone has more than one count but fewer than ten. The chain combines TRBV7-3 with TRBJ2-2, with a weak D call TRBD1 (6 bases). The V and J ends lost 1 base and 6 bases respectively, with 12 bases between them. The germline V gene has CDR1 SGHTA and CDR2 FQGTGA. The CDR3 is made up of 15 amino acids. CDR3 bases: TGTGCCAGCAGCTTAATGCTAGGGGGTCCCGGGGAGCTGTTTTTT. Translation: CASSLMLGGPGELFF.

The chain is built from TRBV6-5 and TRBJ2-7, with TRBD1 matching over 9 bases. This CDR3 spans 14 amino acids. The trim removed 10 bases at V and 4 bases at J, leaving 11 bases unmatched. The germline CDR1 and CDR2 sequences are MNHEY and SVGAGI. CDR3 coding DNA: TGTGCCACCGGATTGACAGGGGGTCTGTACGAGCAGTACTTC. Encoded protein: CATGLTGGLYEQYF.

The rearrangement links TRBV27 to TRBJ2-7; D is possibly TRBD1 (5 bases). The CDR3 loop spans 13 amino acids. Trimming took 6 bases from V and 1 from J, leaving 10 bases between them. Germline loops: CDR1 MNHEY, CDR2 SMNVEV (reference sequence). The CDR3 region is CASRSTVSYEQYF. The CDR3 nucleotides read TGTGCCAGCAGGTCGACAGTTTCCTACGAGCAGTACTTC.

This chain joins TRBV4-3 and TRBJ2-5; D not certain. Germline assignment: CDR1 LGHNA and CDR2 YSLEER. The CDR3 sequence is 15 residues long. The V and J ends lost 4 bases and 5 bases respectively, with 17 bases between them. CDR3 bases: TGCGCCAGCAGCCCCCGGCTATTCAGGTGGGAGACCCAGTACTTC. Translating gives CASSPRLFRWETQYF.

The chain combines TRBV2 with TRBJ2-5; D not resolved. Trimming left V 6 bases short and J 0 bases short, with 14 bases between. Germline lookup yields CDR1 SNHLY and CDR2 FYNNEI. This CDR3 is 15 amino acids long. Written as DNA, the CDR3 is TGTGCCAGCAGGAAAGACATGGCAAACCAAGAGACCCAGTACTTC. This codes for CASRKDMANQETQYF.

This clone was counted once. This chain connects TRBV10-3 to TRBJ2-1, with 9 positions matching TRBD1. V lost 9 bases, J lost 2 bases, and 11 bases stayed unmatched. CDR1 is ENHRY and CDR2 is SYGVKD in the germline V gene. The CDR3 spans 16 residues. For the CDR3, the DNA is TGTGCCATTTCTGGAAGCCGGGACAGGGCCTACAATGAGCAGTTCTTC. Protein: CAISGSRDRAYNEQFF.

The chain is built from TRBV6-4 and TRBJ2-7; D is possibly TRBD2 (6 bases). The CDR3 extends over 15 amino acids. V lost 3 bases, J lost 2 bases, and 14 bases lay in between. Germline loops: CDR1 MRHNA, CDR2 SNTAGT. The CDR3 sequence is CASSEEAEGPYEQYF. CDR3 bases: TGTGCCAGCAGTGAAGAGGCGGAGGGGCCCTACGAGCAGTACTTC.

The chain joins TRBV28 to TRBJ2-1, with 14 bases lining up with TRBD2. This CDR3 has 17 residues. Trimming at V came to 5 bases and at J to 4 bases, leaving 7 bases not matched to a gene. Germline V gene sequence: CDR1 MDHEN, CDR2 SYDVKM. This CDR3 is CASSGRLAGGPYNEQFF. CDR3 nucleotides: TGTGCCAGCAGTGGCAGACTAGCGGGAGGGCCGTACAATGAGCAGTTCTTC.